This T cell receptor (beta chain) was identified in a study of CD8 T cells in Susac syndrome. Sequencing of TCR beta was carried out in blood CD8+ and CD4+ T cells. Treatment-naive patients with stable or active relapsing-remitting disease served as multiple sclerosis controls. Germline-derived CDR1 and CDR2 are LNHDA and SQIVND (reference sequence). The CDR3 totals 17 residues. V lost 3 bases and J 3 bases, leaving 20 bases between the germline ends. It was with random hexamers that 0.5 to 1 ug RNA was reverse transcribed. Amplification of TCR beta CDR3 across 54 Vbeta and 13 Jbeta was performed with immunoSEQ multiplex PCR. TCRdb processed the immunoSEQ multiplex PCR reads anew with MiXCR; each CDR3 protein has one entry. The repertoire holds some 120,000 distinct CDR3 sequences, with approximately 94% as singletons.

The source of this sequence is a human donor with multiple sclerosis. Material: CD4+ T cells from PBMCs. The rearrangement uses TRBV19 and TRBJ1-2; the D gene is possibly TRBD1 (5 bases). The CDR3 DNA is TGTGCCAGTAGTATCCGCAGGGACCCCCTCCCCTACTATGGCTACACCTTC. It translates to CASSIRRDPLPYYGYTF.